This passage covers 10 T cell receptor beta chains from one sample sequenced in a study of shared clonotypes between healthy human individuals. Generated by immunoSEQ multiplex PCR, the TCRdb table keeps only in-frame clones and is missing some. The sample includes over 850,000 clones, 78% seen only once; the top ten take around 0.6%. What was sequenced was memory CD4+ T cells from PBMCs. The subset: CD45RA-negative fraction. The source of these receptors is a man aged 18 to 29 in good health. Some clones in this sample may be carry-over from other donors' samples.

The genes are TRBV5-1 and TRBJ1-1; 9 nucleotides match TRBD1. The CDR3 has 13 amino acids. J lost 5 bases, V lost 6 bases, and 5 bases had no gene match. CDR1 is SGHRS and CDR2 is YFSETQ in the germline V gene. The CDR3 region has the DNA TGCGCCAGCACCGCTGACAGGGGGACTGAAGCTTTCTTT. It encodes CASTADRGTEAFF.

The chain couples TRBV30 to TRBJ2-7; the match to TRBD1 covers 9 bases. Looked up from germline, CDR1 is GTSNPN and CDR2 is SVGIG (reference sequence). V gave up 2 bases and J gave up 2 bases; unmatched junction bases: 7. CDR3 length: 15 residues. Here the CDR3 reads CAWSFIGTGPYEQYF. In DNA form, the CDR3 reads TGTGCCTGGAGTTTTATAGGGACAGGGCCCTACGAGCAGTACTTC.

The table lists this clone with a few counts. This chain joins TRBV29-1 and TRBJ1-5; D not certain. The CDR3 runs 13 residues. From germline, CDR1 is SQVTM and CDR2 ANQGSEA. V lost 3 bases and J lost 1, with 7 bases in between. The CDR3 loop reads CSVEEDSNQPQHF. CDR3 DNA sequence: TGCAGCGTTGAGGAGGACAGCAATCAGCCCCAGCATTTT. The full variable domain, in which reference TRBV29-1 and TRBJ1-5 provide the parts outside the CDR3, is SAVISQKPSRDICQRGTSLTIQCQVDSQVTMMFWYRQQPGQSLTLIATANQGSEATYESGFVIDKFPISRPNLTFSTLTVSNMSPEDSSIYLCSVEEDSNQPQHFGDGTRLSIL.

This rearrangement joins TRBV5-1 to TRBJ2-5, with no clear D. The CDR3 spans 13 residues. The germline V and J ends were trimmed by 0 bases and 5 bases, with 8 bases remaining between them. Per the germline V gene, CDR1 is SGHRS and CDR2 is YFSETQ. CDR3 DNA: TGCGCCAGCAGCTTGGATCTCACGGAGACCCAGTACTTC. It codes for CASSLDLTETQYF.

The rearrangement links TRBV6-5 to TRBJ2-7; D is unresolved. The V end lost 0 bases, the J end lost 0 bases, and 6 bases lay between the germline ends. The CDR3 length is 14 residues. Germline V CDR1 and CDR2: MNHEY, SVGAGI. The CDR3: CASSYSDRSYEQYF. DNA for the CDR3: TGTGCCAGCAGTTACTCGGACCGCTCCTACGAGCAGTACTTC.

The chain links TRBV30 to TRBJ2-1; D possibly corresponds to TRBD1 (6 bases). The CDR3 is 12 residues long. Trimming took off 8 bases at V and 2 bases at J, with 10 bases between the two ends. Germline CDR1 reads GTSNPN; CDR2 reads SVGIG (reference sequence). The CDR3 bases are TGTGCCGTGGGGGCCACCTACAATGAGCAGTTCTTC. Its protein product is CAVGATYNEQFF.

Turning to this clone: The same CDR3 is also encoded by other DNA sequences in this sample. The chain employs TRBV18 and TRBJ1-5; D is ambiguous. Germline V lookup: CDR1 KGHSH, CDR2 LQKENI. CDR3 size: 13 residues. V gave up 6 bases and J gave up 0 bases, with 6 bases separating them. CDR3: CASSLDSNQPQHF. The CDR3 nucleotides are TGTGCCAGCTCCTTAGATAGCAATCAGCCCCAGCATTTT.

CDR3 bases: TGTGCCAGCAGCACAGGGAACGAGCAGTACTTC. Residues: CASSTGNEQYF. The chain employs TRBV28 and TRBJ2-7, with a tentative D call TRBD1 (6 bases). The CDR3 loop spans 11 amino acids. The ends were cut back, 6 bases at V and 5 bases at J, with 8 bases in the middle. CDR1 and CDR2 from the germline V gene are MDHEN and SYDVKM.

This clone was seen once. V usage is TRBV5-1 and J usage is TRBJ2-3, with TRBD1 as a possible D gene (6 bases). V was shortened by 6 bases and J by 3 bases, with 11 bases between the two germline ends. CDR3 size: 13 residues. Germline V gene lookup returns CDR1 SGHRS and CDR2 YFSETQ. The CDR3 nucleotides are TGCGCCAGCATCCTACAGGGTACAGATACGCAGTATTTT. Its translation: CASILQGTDTQYF. Based on the CDR3 plus reference TRBV5-1 and TRBJ2-3, the full variable domain is KAGVTQTPRYLIKTRGQQVTLSCSPISGHRSVSWYQQTPGQGLQFLFEYFSETQRNKGNFPGRFSGRQFSNSRSEMNVSTLELGDSALYLCASILQGTDTQYFGPGTRLTVL.

This sequence joins TRBV5-6 and TRBJ2-1; D may be TRBD2 (6 bases). The CDR3 is 16 amino acids. Germline V gene data show CDR1 as SGHDT and CDR2 as YYEEEE. Trimming pared 4 bases from V and 4 bases from J, leaving 18 bases between. The CDR3 nucleotides are TGTGCCAGCAGCCGTCATGTGGGGACTTCATACAATGAGCAGTTCTTC. Translating gives CASSRHVGTSYNEQFF. Together with reference TRBV5-6 and TRBJ2-1, the CDR3 gives the full variable domain: DAGVTQSPTHLIKTRGQQVTLRCSPKSGHDTVSWYQQALGQGPQFIFQYYEEEERQRGNFPDRFSGHQFPNYSSELNVNALLLGDSALYLCASSRHVGTSYNEQFFGPGTRLTVL.